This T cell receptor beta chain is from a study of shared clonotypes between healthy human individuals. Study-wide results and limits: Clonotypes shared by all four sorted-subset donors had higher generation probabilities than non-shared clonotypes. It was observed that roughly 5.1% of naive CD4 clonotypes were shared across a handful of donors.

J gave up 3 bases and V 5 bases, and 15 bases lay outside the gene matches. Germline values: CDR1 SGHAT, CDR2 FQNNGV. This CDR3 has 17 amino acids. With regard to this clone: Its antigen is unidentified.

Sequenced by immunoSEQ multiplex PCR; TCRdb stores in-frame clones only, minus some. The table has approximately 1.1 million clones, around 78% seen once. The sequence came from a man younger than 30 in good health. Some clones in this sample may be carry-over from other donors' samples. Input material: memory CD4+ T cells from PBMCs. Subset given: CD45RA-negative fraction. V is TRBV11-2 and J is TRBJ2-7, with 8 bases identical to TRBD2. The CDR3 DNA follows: TGTGCCAGCAGCCCCACGGGGGGGGCGGGAGGCCTCTACGAGCAGTACTTC. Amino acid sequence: CASSPTGGAGGLYEQYF. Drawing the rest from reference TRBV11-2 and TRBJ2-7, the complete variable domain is EAGVAQSPRYKIIEKRQSVAFWCNPISGHATLYWYQQILGQGPKLLIQFQNNGVVDDSQLPKDRFSAERLKGVDSTLKIQPAKLEDSAVYLCASSPTGGAGGLYEQYFGPGTRLTVT.